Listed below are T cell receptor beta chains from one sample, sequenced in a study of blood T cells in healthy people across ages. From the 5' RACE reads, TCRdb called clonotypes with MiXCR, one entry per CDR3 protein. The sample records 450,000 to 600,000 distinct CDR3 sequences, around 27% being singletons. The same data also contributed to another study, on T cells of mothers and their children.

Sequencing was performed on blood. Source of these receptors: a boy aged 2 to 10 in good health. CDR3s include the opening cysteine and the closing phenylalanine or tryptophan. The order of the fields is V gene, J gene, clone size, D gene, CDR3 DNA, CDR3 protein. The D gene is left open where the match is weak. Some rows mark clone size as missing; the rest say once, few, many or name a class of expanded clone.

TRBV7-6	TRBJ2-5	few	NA	TGTGCCAGCTACTCCCGGGGGAGGGGGGAGACCCAGTACTTC	CASYSRGRGETQYF
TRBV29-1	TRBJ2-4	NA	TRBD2	TGCAGCGTTGCCCTCCTAGGACTAGCGGGAGGTAACATTCAGTACTTC	CSVALLGLAGGNIQYF
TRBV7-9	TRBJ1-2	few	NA	TGTGCCAGCAGCTTTCGCAGGCATGGCTACACCTTC	CASSFRRHGYTF
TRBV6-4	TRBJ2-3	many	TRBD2	TGTGCCAGCAGTGACGGGACTAGCGGGGGCACAGATACGCAGTATTTT	CASSDGTSGGTDTQYF
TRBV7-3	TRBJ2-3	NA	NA	TGTGCCAGCAGCTGGCCGGGACGCACAGATACGCAGTATTTT	CASSWPGRTDTQYF
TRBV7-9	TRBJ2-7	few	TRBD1	TGTGCCAGCAGCCCTTTAGGACAGGGGACTTCCTACGAGCAGTACTTC	CASSPLGQGTSYEQYF
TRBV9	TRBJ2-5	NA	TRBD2	TGTGCCAGCAGCGTAGGTGCTAGCGGGGGGCCAGAGACCCAGTACTTC	CASSVGASGGPETQYF
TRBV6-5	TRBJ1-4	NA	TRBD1	TGTGCCAGCAAAAACAGGGGGCAAGGTGAAAAACTGTTTTTT	CASKNRGQGEKLFF
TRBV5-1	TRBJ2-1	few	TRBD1	TGCGCCAGCAGCTTGAGCGCAGGGGGTAGTGGTGAGCAGTTCTTC	CASSLSAGGSGEQFF
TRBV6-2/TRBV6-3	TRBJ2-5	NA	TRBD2	TGTGCCAGCAGTTACTGGATTGGAGCGGGGGACCAAGAGACCCAGTACTTC	CASSYWIGAGDQETQYF
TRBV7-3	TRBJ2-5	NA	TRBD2	TGTGCCAGCAGCTTAATCCGACTAGCGGTCCAAGAGACCCAGTACTTC	CASSLIRLAVQETQYF
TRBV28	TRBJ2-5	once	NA	TGTGCCAGCAGTTTACTAGGCCAAACGCAAGAGACCCAGTACTTC	CASSLLGQTQETQYF
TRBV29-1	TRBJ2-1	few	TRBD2	TGCAGCGTTGATGCCTTTGGGACTAGCGGGTACAATGAGCAGTTCTTC	CSVDAFGTSGYNEQFF
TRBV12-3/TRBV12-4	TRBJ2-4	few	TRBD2	TGTGCCAGCAGTTCCCGACTAGCGGGAGGTTTAAACATTCAGTACTTC	CASSSRLAGGLNIQYF
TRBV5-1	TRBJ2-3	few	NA	TGCGCCAGCATTCCCGATAGCACAGATACGCAGTATTTT	CASIPDSTDTQYF
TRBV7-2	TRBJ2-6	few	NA	TGTGCCAGCAGCGTAGACTATGGGGCCAACGTCCTGACTTTC	CASSVDYGANVLTF
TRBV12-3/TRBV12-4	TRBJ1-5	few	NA	TGTGCCAGCAGTTTGAAGGGTGGGGGGGATCAGCCCCAGCATTTT	CASSLKGGGDQPQHF
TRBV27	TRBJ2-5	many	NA	TGTGCCAGCAGCTTATTAGGGGGAGAGACCCAGTACTTC	CASSLLGGETQYF
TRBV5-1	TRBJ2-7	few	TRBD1	TGCGCCAGCAGCATTGGGACAGGGAAAACCTACGAGCAGTACTTC	CASSIGTGKTYEQYF
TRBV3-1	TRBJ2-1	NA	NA	TGTGCCAGCAGCCAAATACCGCTAGCCACTATTCTCTCCTACAATGAGCAGTTCTTC	CASSQIPLATILSYNEQFF
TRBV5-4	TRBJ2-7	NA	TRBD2	TGTGCCAGCAGCCCCGGGACTAGCGGGAGTATTTACGAGCAGTACTTC	CASSPGTSGSIYEQYF
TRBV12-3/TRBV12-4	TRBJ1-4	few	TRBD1	TGTGCCAGCAGTCACACGGGACAGGGTTCGGAAAAACTGTTTTTT	CASSHTGQGSEKLFF
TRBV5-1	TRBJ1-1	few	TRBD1	TGCACCAGCAGAGGGACAGTTAACACTGAAGCTTTCTTT	CTSRGTVNTEAFF
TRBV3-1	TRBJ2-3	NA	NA	TGTGCCAGCAGCCAAGTGCTCGCGGGGGCTAGCACAGATACGCAGTATTTT	CASSQVLAGASTDTQYF
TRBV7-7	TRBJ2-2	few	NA	TGTGCTAGCAGCTTGCACGCCACCGGGGAGCTGTTTTTT	CASSLHATGELFF
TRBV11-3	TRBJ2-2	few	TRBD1	TGTGCCAGCAGCTTGACAGGGGGCGACACCGGGGAGCTGTTTTTT	CASSLTGGDTGELFF
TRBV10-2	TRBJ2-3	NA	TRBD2	TGCGCCAGCAGTGATCTAGCGGCCAGCACAGATACGCAGTATTTT	CASSDLAASTDTQYF
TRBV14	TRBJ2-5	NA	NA	TGTGCCAGCAGCCAAGAGTGGACAGCCATATTAACTTTC	CASSQEWTAILTF
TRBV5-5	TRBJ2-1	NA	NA	TGTGCCAGCAGTCCTACAGGCGACCTCGGTGAGCAGTTCTTC	CASSPTGDLGEQFF
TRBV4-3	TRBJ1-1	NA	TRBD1	TGCGCCAGCAGCCGGAGCAGGACAGGGAACACTGAAGCTTTCTTT	CASSRSRTGNTEAFF
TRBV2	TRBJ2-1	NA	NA	TGTGCCAGCAGTGAATTGGGACGCTCCTACAATGAGCAGTTCTTC	CASSELGRSYNEQFF
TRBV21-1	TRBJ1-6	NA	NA	TGTGCCAGCAGCAAATCCGCATCCTATAATTCACCCCTCCACTTT	CASSKSASYNSPLHF
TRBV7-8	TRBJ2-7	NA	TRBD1	TGTGCCAGCAGCTTGGACGCTCGACAGGGGATCATGTACGAGCAGTACTTC	CASSLDARQGIMYEQYF
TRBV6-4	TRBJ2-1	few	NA	TGTGCCAGCAGTAACACAGGGTCGGGTGAGCAGTTCTTC	CASSNTGSGEQFF
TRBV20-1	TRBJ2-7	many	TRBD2	TGCAGTGCTAGAGCCGAGGGTCAAGCGGGAGAGCCCTACGAGCAGTACTTC	CSARAEGQAGEPYEQYF